Following are 3 T cell receptor beta chains from one sample sequenced in a study of graft-versus-host responses after intestinal transplantation. These receptors' antigens are unknown. Assay used: immunoSEQ multiplex PCR; TCRdb lists only in-frame clones, some missing. The sample carries around 97,000 clones, 90% to 95% recorded once. The sequencing used unstimulated CD8+ T cells sorted from spleen or lymph node cells, collected before intestinal transplant. These receptors came from a human donor who received an intestinal transplant.

The J gene is TRBJ2-1, the V gene TRBV5-1; 8 nucleotides match TRBD2. V lost 4 bases to trimming and J lost 6 bases; unmatched junction nucleotides: 6. The CDR3 is 14 residues long. The germline gives CDR1 SGHRS, CDR2 YFSETQ. The CDR3 coding sequence is TGCGCCAGCAGCCCCGGGGGGGCAGGCAATGAGCAGTTCTTC. Translated: CASSPGGAGNEQFF.

The chain carries TRBV11-2 and TRBJ2-5; the D gene is possibly TRBD1 (6 bases). Trimming shortened V by 3 bases and J by 5 bases, and 28 bases separated the two germline ends. The CDR3 is 19 residues long. CDR1 and CDR2 (germline): SGHAT, FQNNGV. The CDR3 loop is CASSLTLPRWTDIWETQYF. The CDR3 bases are TGTGCCAGCAGCTTGACTCTCCCTCGGTGGACAGACATCTGGGAGACCCAGTACTTC.

A few counts support this clone. V usage is TRBV28 and J usage is TRBJ2-3; D is perhaps TRBD1 (5 bases). CDR1 and CDR2 from the germline V gene are MDHEN and SYDVKM. Trimming stripped 5 bases from V and 3 bases from J, with 18 bases between. This CDR3 is built from 16 residues. As DNA, the CDR3 is TGTGCCAGCAGTCCAAGCAGGGCCAGTAGGACAGATACGCAGTATTTT. Its translation: CASSPSRASRTDTQYF.